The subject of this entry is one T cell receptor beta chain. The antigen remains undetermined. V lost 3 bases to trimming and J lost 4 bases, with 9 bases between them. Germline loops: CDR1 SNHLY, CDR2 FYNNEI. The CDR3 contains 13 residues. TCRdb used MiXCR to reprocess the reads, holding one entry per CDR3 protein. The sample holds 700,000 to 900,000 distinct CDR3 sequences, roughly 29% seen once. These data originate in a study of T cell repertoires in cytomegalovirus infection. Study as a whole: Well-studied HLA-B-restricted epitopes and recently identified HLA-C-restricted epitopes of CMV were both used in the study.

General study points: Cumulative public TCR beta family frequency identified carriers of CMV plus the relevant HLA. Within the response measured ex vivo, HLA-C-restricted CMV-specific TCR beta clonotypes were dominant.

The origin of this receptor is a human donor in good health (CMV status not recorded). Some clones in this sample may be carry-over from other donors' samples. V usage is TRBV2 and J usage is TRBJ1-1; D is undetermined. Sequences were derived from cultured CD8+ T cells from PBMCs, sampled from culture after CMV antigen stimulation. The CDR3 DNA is TGTGCCAGCAGTGATGGAGGGTTCACTGAAGCTTTCTTT. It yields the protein CASSDGGFTEAFF.